The 31 T cell receptor beta chains below were found in one sample sequenced in a study of T cells after yellow fever vaccination (dated by TCRdb to the late 2010s). Receptor amplification or capture employed 5' RACE. The data were produced on an Illumina HiSeq 2500. TCRdb itself trimmed the public reads at Q25 with fastp, ran MiXCR and retained productive beta chains. Each entry is one CDR3 protein sequence, shown with its most common DNA and genes. The sample table holds a few hundred thousand distinct CDR3 sequences, of which 11% were seen once. The ten top clones hold roughly 18% of the sample. The sample's treatment or condition label is to be understood as: live attenuated yellow fever vaccine strain. The specimen was PBMCs, collected on the day of the first yellow fever vaccination. All receptors come from a man aged 18-30 years who received the YFV17D yellow fever vaccine.

The rearrangement links TRBV9 to TRBJ1-2, with a tentative D call TRBD1 (5 bases). Trimming stripped 1 base from V and 7 bases from J, with 17 bases between. CDR1 is SGDLS, CDR2 YYNGEE, per germline. The CDR3 extends over 15 amino acids. The CDR3 DNA reads TGTGCCAGCAGCGTACTGCCCGCAGGGTACGGTGGCTACACCTTC. Residues: CASSVLPAGYGGYTF.

The sample holds many counts of this clonotype. The chain is built from TRBV5-1 and TRBJ2-1; D unresolved. Germline CDR1 SGHRS, CDR2 YFSETQ. The V end lost 3 bases, the J end lost 4 bases, and 5 bases lay between the germline ends. The CDR3 spans 12 residues. The CDR3 spells CASSSLYNEQFF. The CDR3 bases are TGCGCCAGCAGCTCCTTATACAATGAGCAGTTCTTC.

This clonotype was observed many times. One end of the junction varies from germline; a read error may be responsible. V usage is TRBV5-4 and J usage is TRBJ2-1; 7 positions agree with TRBD2. Germline CDR1 SGHNT, CDR2 YYREEE (reference sequence). CDR3 size: 15 residues. CDR3: CASSLVGGGYNEQFF. CDR3 coding DNA: TGCGCCAGCAGCTTGGTAGGCGGGGGCTACAATGAGCAGTTCTTC.

This clonotype was recorded a few times. V gene TRBV18 combines with J gene TRBJ2-5; possible D gene TRBD2, 6 bases. CDR3 size: 15 residues. The V gene lost 0 bases and the J gene lost 2 bases, with 10 bases spanning the gap. Germline V gene lookup returns CDR1 KGHSH and CDR2 LQKENI. In DNA form, the CDR3 reads TGTGCCAGCTCACCACCGGCGGGAATACAAGAGACCCAGTACTTC. Its translation: CASSPPAGIQETQYF.

V gene TRBV9 combines with J gene TRBJ1-1; the D gene is possibly TRBD1 (5 bases). The V gene lost 4 bases and the J gene lost 6 bases, with 13 bases spanning the gap. Germline CDR1 SGDLS, CDR2 YYNGEE. CDR3 length equals 13 residues. The CDR3 is CASSPDSFSEAFF. DNA for the CDR3: TGTGCCAGCAGCCCAGACAGCTTTTCTGAAGCTTTCTTT. Drawing the rest from reference TRBV9 and TRBJ1-1, the complete variable domain is DSGVTQTPKHLITATGQRVTLRCSPRSGDLSVYWYQQSLDQGLQFLIQYYNGEERAKGNILERFSAQQFPDLHSELNLSSLELGDSALYFCASSPDSFSEAFFGQGTRLTVV.

V gene TRBV12-3 or TRBV12-4 combines with J gene TRBJ2-1; D unclear. The CDR3 loop spans 11 amino acids. The V and J ends lost 6 bases and 11 bases respectively, with 11 bases between them. The CDR3, as DNA: TGTGCCAGCAGCAAGGGATTTCAGCAGTTCTTC. Residues: CASSKGFQQFF.

This clonotype was seen more than once but under ten times. The rearrangement links TRBV3-1 to TRBJ2-5, with D possibly matching TRBD2 (6 bases). The germline CDR1 and CDR2 sequences are LGHDT and YNNKEL (reference sequence). The CDR3 extends over 15 amino acids. V lost 4 bases to trimming and J lost 1 base, with 13 bases between them. The CDR3: CASSLTLRGQETQYF. The CDR3 coding sequence is TGTGCCAGCAGCCTAACATTGCGGGGCCAAGAGACCCAGTACTTC.

This clonotype was seen only a few times. This sequence joins TRBV6-6 and TRBJ1-5; D is undetermined. This CDR3 is built from 12 residues. Trimming shortened V by 5 bases and J by 7 bases, and 9 bases separated the two germline ends. Germline CDR1 is MNHNY and CDR2 is SVGAGI (reference sequence). The CDR3 reads CASSTMVQPQHF. In DNA, the CDR3 is TGTGCCAGCAGTACGATGGTACAGCCCCAGCATTTT.

This clonotype was seen repeatedly, ten times or more. The chain recombines TRBV6-2 or TRBV6-3 with TRBJ1-2, with D perhaps matching TRBD1 (6 bases). The CDR3 contains 14 residues. With 5 bases removed from V and 4 bases from J, the gap between germline ends came to 14 bases. Germline V CDR1 and CDR2: MNHEY, SVGEGT. CDR3 protein: CASSMDRSGYGYTF. Written as DNA, the CDR3 is TGTGCCAGCAGTATGGACAGATCAGGCTATGGCTACACCTTC.

V usage is TRBV6-2 or TRBV6-3 and J usage is TRBJ2-2; 12 positions agree with TRBD2. The CDR3 runs 15 residues. V was clipped by 5 bases and J by 3 bases; unmatched bases: 1. Looked up from germline, CDR1 is MNHEY and CDR2 is SVGEGT. The CDR3 loop is CASSRLAGDTGELFF. CDR3 sequence (DNA): TGTGCCAGCAGTCGACTAGCGGGGGACACCGGGGAGCTGTTTTTT.

Ten or more counts support this clonotype. The gene calls are TRBV7-2 and TRBJ2-1; the match to TRBD2 covers 9 bases. V shed 0 bases, J shed 13 bases, and the junction held 1 base outside the gene matches. This CDR3 is built from 12 residues. From germline, CDR1 is SGHTA and CDR2 FQGNSA. The CDR3 bases are TGTGCCAGCAGCTTAGCGGGACTAGCTCAGTTCTTC. Its translation: CASSLAGLAQFF.

This chain links TRBV2 with TRBJ1-6, with D unresolved. Germline V CDR1 and CDR2: SNHLY, FYNNEI. The V end lost 1 base, the J end lost 13 bases, and 11 bases lay between the germline ends. The CDR3 is 13 amino acids. The CDR3 spells CASSEEGTGPLHF. The CDR3 region has the DNA TGTGCCAGCAGTGAAGAGGGCACCGGGCCCCTCCACTTT.

The V gene is TRBV6-1, the J gene TRBJ2-1; the match to TRBD2 covers 7 bases. This CDR3 region has 14 residues. The germline CDR1 and CDR2 sequences are MNHNS and SASEGT. With V trimmed by 4 bases and J by 9 bases, 9 bases remained unmatched. This CDR3 is CASSAFIGEGEQFF. The DNA for the CDR3 is TGTGCCAGCAGTGCCTTTATCGGGGAGGGTGAGCAGTTCTTC.

This clonotype was seen only a few times. The rearrangement joins TRBV28 to TRBJ1-1; D is undetermined. Germline lookup yields CDR1 MDHEN and CDR2 SYDVKM. The CDR3 has 14 residues. The V end lost 2 bases, the J end lost 6 bases, and 13 bases lay between the germline ends. CDR3 loop: CASSLAAARAEAFF. CDR3 sequence (DNA): TGTGCCAGCAGTTTAGCGGCGGCTAGAGCTGAAGCTTTCTTT.

This chain uses TRBV7-2 with TRBJ2-5; D is perhaps TRBD2 (5 bases). The CDR3 length is 14 residues. The V end lost 5 bases, the J end lost 5 bases, and 15 bases lay between the germline ends. The germline gives CDR1 SGHTA, CDR2 FQGNSA. The DNA of the CDR3 is TGTGCCAGCAGCCCTTGGGCGGGCGGGGAGACCCAGTACTTC. Its translation: CASSPWAGGETQYF.

This clonotype has a handful of counts. Written as DNA, the CDR3 is TGCGCCAGCAGCTTGGACAGTCCCCTTTGGGATGAGCAGTTCTTC. Amino acids: CASSLDSPLWDEQFF. The chain uses TRBV5-1 and TRBJ2-1; D uncertain. Germline V lookup: CDR1 SGHRS, CDR2 YFSETQ. The V gene lost 0 bases and the J gene lost 8 bases, with 15 bases spanning the gap. CDR3 length: 15 residues.

Comment on this clonotype: One end of the junction fails to match germline, which may point to a read error. The V and J genes are TRBV19 and TRBJ2-1, with unresolved D. The CDR3 spans 13 residues. Per the germline V gene, CDR1 is LNHDA and CDR2 is SQIVND (reference sequence). The CDR3 nucleotides are TGTGCCAGTAGTATCAGCTCCTACAACGAGCAGTTCTTC. It translates to CASSISSYNEQFF.

This chain uses TRBV5-6 with TRBJ2-7; the D is unclear. Germline V lookup: CDR1 SGHDT, CDR2 YYEEEE. V was trimmed by 0 bases and J by 6 bases, leaving 16 bases between them. The CDR3 consists of 15 residues. CDR3 region: CASSLERRPGREQYF. The CDR3 region has the DNA TGTGCCAGCAGCTTGGAACGAAGGCCAGGACGCGAGCAGTACTTC.

This clonotype has more than one count but fewer than ten. The chain has TRBV5-6 and TRBJ1-2; 9 bases align to TRBD1. Germline CDR1 and CDR2: SGHDT and YYEEEE. The CDR3 loop spans 13 amino acids. V gave up 4 bases and J gave up 8 bases; unmatched junction bases: 6. For the CDR3, the DNA is TGTGCCAGCAGCCCGATGGGACAGGGCGGCTACACCTTC. It codes for CASSPMGQGGYTF.

The table lists this clonotype with a few counts. The rearrangement links TRBV29-1 to TRBJ1-1, with unresolved D. V gave up 4 bases and J gave up 2 bases, with 5 bases separating them. Germline V gene sequence: CDR1 SQVTM, CDR2 ANQGSEA. This CDR3 contains 11 residues. Here the CDR3 reads CSVGDNTEAFF. The CDR3 DNA is TGCAGCGTTGGTGACAACACTGAAGCTTTCTTT.

This clonotype was seen a handful of times. The V call is TRBV4-1, the J call TRBJ2-5; D ambiguous. The CDR3 totals 13 residues. V was trimmed by 2 bases and J by 0 bases, leaving 4 bases between them. In germline, CDR1 is MGHRA, CDR2 YSYEKL. The CDR3 sequence is CASSQLYQETQYF. CDR3 DNA: TGCGCCAGCAGCCAATTGTACCAAGAGACCCAGTACTTC.

This clonotype was counted ten times or more. The J gene is TRBJ1-5, the V gene TRBV6-2 or TRBV6-3; maybe TRBD1 (5 bases). The CDR3 loop spans 17 amino acids. The germline gives CDR1 MNHEY, CDR2 SVGEGT. Trimming removed 6 bases at V and 5 bases at J, with 23 bases between. The CDR3 nucleotides read TGTGCCAGCAGCCCAATCCCGACTCGGGGGGTTTATCAGCCCCAGCATTTT. It codes for CASSPIPTRGVYQPQHF.

The chain combines TRBV5-6 with TRBJ2-3; D may correspond to TRBD1 or TRBD2 (5 bases each). The V gene's germline CDR1 is SGHDT and CDR2 YYEEEE. The ends were cut back, 4 bases at V and 6 bases at J, with 12 bases in the middle. The CDR3 is 13 amino acids. CDR3 nucleotide sequence: TGTGCCAGCAGCGCCCGGGGCCCGGATACGCAGTATTTT. As protein: CASSARGPDTQYF.

The rearrangement links TRBV5-5 to TRBJ1-2, with D possibly matching TRBD1 (6 bases). Trimming took off 9 bases at V and 3 bases at J, with 15 bases between the two ends. Germline CDR1 and CDR2: SGHKS and YYEKEE (reference sequence). This CDR3 contains 13 residues. DNA for the CDR3: TGTGCCATGGGCCCCGGACAGTACTATGGCTACACCTTC. This codes for CAMGPGQYYGYTF.

The chain is built from TRBV20-1 and TRBJ1-5; maybe TRBD1 (5 bases). The CDR3 consists of 11 residues. V was clipped by 5 bases and J by 15 bases, with 17 bases between them. Germline-derived CDR1 and CDR2 are DFQATT and SNEGSKA (reference sequence). The CDR3 DNA reads as TGCAGTGCTGGAGGGGAATTTCGAATGCATTTT. It encodes CSAGGEFRMHF.

V is TRBV7-9 and J is TRBJ1-6; no clear D gene. V was pared by 4 bases and J by 3 bases, with 16 bases between. Germline loops: CDR1 SEHNR, CDR2 FQNEAQ (reference sequence). The length of the CDR3 is 17 residues. CDR3 sequence reads: CASSSGWPQRYNSPLHF. In nucleotides, the CDR3 is TGTGCCAGCAGCTCGGGATGGCCGCAGCGCTATAATTCACCCCTCCACTTT.

The chain employs TRBV5-6 and TRBJ1-5; D is ambiguous. The germline gives CDR1 SGHDT, CDR2 YYEEEE. V gave up 4 bases and J gave up 5 bases, with 16 bases separating them. The CDR3 is 15 residues long. CDR3 sequence (DNA): TGTGCCAGCAGCCTCGGGTTGGGCCCGGATCAGCCCCAGCATTTT. Protein sequence: CASSLGLGPDQPQHF.

This clonotype was seen at least ten times. This chain links TRBV7-3 with TRBJ2-2, with 10 bases fitting TRBD1. The CDR3 consists of 14 residues. Looked up from germline, CDR1 is SGHTA and CDR2 is FQGTGA. V was clipped by 5 bases and J by 4 bases; unmatched bases: 1. CDR3 protein: CASSRDRGTGELFF. The DNA for the CDR3 is TGTGCCAGCAGCCGGGACAGGGGCACCGGGGAGCTGTTTTTT. Filled out from reference TRBV7-3 and TRBJ2-2, the complete variable domain reads GAGVSQTPSNKVTEKGKYVELRCDPISGHTALYWYRQSLGQGPEFLIYFQGTGAADDSGLPNDRFFAVRPEGSVSTLKIQRTERGDSAVYLCASSRDRGTGELFFGEGSRLTVL.

This chain uses TRBV10-1 with TRBJ2-5; D remains ambiguous. The V and J ends lost 5 bases and 3 bases respectively, with 10 bases between them. The germline CDR1 and CDR2 sequences are WNHNN and SYGVQD (reference sequence). This CDR3 spans 13 amino acids. CDR3 nucleotides: TGCGCCAGCAGTTCGTCCCAGAAAGAGACCCAGTACTTC. Residues: CASSSSQKETQYF.

This clonotype was detected ten times or more. The gene calls are TRBV5-1 and TRBJ1-1, with D possibly matching TRBD1 (5 bases). CDR3 size: 15 residues. Germline assignment: CDR1 SGHRS and CDR2 YFSETQ. V lost 0 bases and J lost 4, with 13 bases in between. CDR3 sequence reads: CASSLVGPGATEAFF. Here the CDR3 DNA reads TGCGCCAGCAGCTTGGTTGGTCCTGGGGCCACTGAAGCTTTCTTT.

This clonotype appeared a few times. The rearrangement links TRBV6-2 or TRBV6-3 to TRBJ1-1; D ambiguous. This CDR3 is 11 amino acids long. The germline CDR1 and CDR2 sequences are MNHEY and SVGEGT. Trimming took off 7 bases at V and 7 bases at J, with 10 bases between the two ends. This chain's CDR3 is CASTEYYEAFF. CDR3 DNA sequence: TGTGCCAGCACCGAATACTATGAAGCTTTCTTT.